Listed below are T cell receptor beta chains from one sample, sequenced in a study of blood T cells in healthy people across ages. TCRdb re-derived calls from the 5' RACE reads in MiXCR, one entry per CDR3 protein. The sample consists of approximately 1.5 million distinct CDR3 sequences, 35% to 45% of them appearing once. Sequences were obtained from blood. These receptors originate from a woman younger than 35 in good health. Both conserved end residues are part of each CDR3. D genes are given only for firm matches. Expanded clones get a size class; other rows say once, few or many, or leave the size out.

J gene,D gene,V gene,clone size,CDR3 protein,CDR3 DNA
TRBJ2-3,TRBD2,TRBV28,-,CASRSGGTSTDTQYF,TGTGCCAGCAGAAGCGGGGGGACAAGCACAGATACGCAGTATTTT
TRBJ1-1,-,TRBV20-1,few,CSARGRLGPHAFF,TGCAGTGCTAGGGGACGGCTCGGCCCCCATGCTTTCTTT
TRBJ2-1,-,TRBV11-3,-,CASSLAAGYSSYNEQFF,TGTGCCAGCAGCTTAGCGGCCGGGTACAGCTCCTACAATGAGCAGTTCTTC
TRBJ2-3,-,TRBV20-1,once,CSARDTVGRYTQYF,TGCAGTGCTAGAGATACGGTAGGAAGATATACGCAGTATTTT
TRBJ2-5,-,TRBV20-1,-,CSAREGKNWVETQYF,TGCAGTGCTAGAGAGGGGAAAAACTGGGTGGAGACCCAGTACTTC
TRBJ2-1,TRBD2,TRBV4-3,once,CASSQEGLAGGPHNEQFF,TGCGCCAGCAGCCAAGAAGGACTAGCGGGAGGGCCCCACAATGAGCAGTTCTTC
TRBJ1-1,TRBD1,TRBV20-1,few,CSARRQGNTEAFF,TGCAGTGCTAGGAGACAGGGAAACACTGAAGCTTTCTTT
TRBJ2-1,-,TRBV29-1,many,CSVGYNEQFF,TGCAGCGTCGGGTACAATGAGCAGTTCTTC
TRBJ2-1,TRBD2,TRBV6-6,-,CASSPHTGTSFNEQFF,TGTGCCAGCAGTCCTCACACCGGGACTAGTTTCAATGAGCAGTTCTTC
TRBJ1-2,-,TRBV5-1,-,CASSFDTGGYGYTF,TGCGCCAGCAGCTTTGATACGGGGGGTTATGGCTACACCTTC
TRBJ1-2,-,TRBV11-2,few,CASSSNRDWNYGYTF,TGTGCCAGCAGCTCGAACCGGGACTGGAACTATGGCTACACCTTC
TRBJ2-5,TRBD2,TRBV6-5,-,CASSSGDGETQYF,TGTGCCAGCAGTAGCGGGGATGGAGAGACCCAGTACTTC
TRBJ2-7,TRBD2,TRBV11-2,-,CASSQGTRYEQYF,TGTGCCAGCAGCCAGGGGACTAGGTACGAGCAGTACTTC
TRBJ1-1,-,TRBV2,-,CASTQTIAAEAFF,TGTGCCAGCACCCAAACGATCGCGGCTGAAGCTTTCTTT
TRBJ1-1,TRBD1,TRBV20-1,few,CSAYYRTGGTEAFF,TGCAGTGCGTATTACCGGACAGGGGGCACTGAAGCTTTCTTT
TRBJ1-3,-,TRBV7-2,-,CASSLDLGNTIYF,TGTGCCAGCAGCTTAGATCTTGGAAACACCATATATTTT
TRBJ2-1,-,TRBV21-1,few,CASSPGRTNSYNEQFF,TGTGCCAGCAGTCCTGGACGGACGAACTCCTACAATGAGCAGTTCTTC
TRBJ1-4,TRBD1,TRBV4-1,-,CASSQLIAGGLATNEKLFF,TGCGCCAGCAGCCAGCTAATTGCAGGGGGCCTTGCAACTAATGAAAAACTGTTTTTT
TRBJ1-6,TRBD1,TRBV5-1,few,CASSEGQGGDSPLHF,TGCGCCAGCAGCGAAGGACAGGGGGGGGATTCACCCCTCCACTTT
TRBJ2-1,-,TRBV20-1,-,CSASLQRSYNEQFF,TGCAGTGCTAGTTTACAGCGCTCCTACAATGAGCAGTTCTTC
TRBJ2-7,TRBD1,TRBV24-1,-,CATNGTGVYF,TGTGCCACCAACGGGACAGGGGTGTACTTC
TRBJ1-2,-,TRBV12-3/TRBV12-4,few,CASSPKGRIYGYTF,TGTGCCAGCAGCCCGAAGGGACGGATCTATGGCTACACCTTC
TRBJ2-7,TRBD2,TRBV6-6,-,CASSYEMGTTYEQYF,TGTGCCAGCAGTTACGAGATGGGGACTACCTACGAGCAGTACTTC
TRBJ2-7,TRBD2,TRBV20-1,few,CSVISQTSGTYEQYF,TGCAGTGTCATTTCCCAGACTAGCGGTACCTACGAGCAGTACTTC
TRBJ2-4,TRBD1,TRBV7-2,few,CASSKAGTGGSTNIQYF,TGTGCCAGCAGCAAAGCGGGGACAGGGGGTTCGACGAACATTCAGTACTTC
TRBJ2-7,TRBD1,TRBV18,-,CASSPVGTGVYEQYF,TGTGCCAGCTCACCAGTGGGGACAGGGGTCTACGAGCAGTACTTC
TRBJ1-2,TRBD1,TRBV4-3,-,CASSRDRGYSQSDYGYTF,TGCGCCAGCAGCCGGGACAGGGGGTATTCCCAAAGTGACTATGGCTACACCTTC
TRBJ2-1,TRBD2,TRBV20-1,-,CSARSRASGSGSYNEQFF,TGCAGTGCTAGGAGTAGGGCTAGCGGGAGCGGATCCTACAATGAGCAGTTCTTC
TRBJ2-5,-,TRBV25-1,-,CASSTGGVPQETQYF,TGTGCCAGCAGTACTGGCGGGGTGCCTCAAGAGACCCAGTACTTC
TRBJ2-1,TRBD2,TRBV20-1,-,CSAFNPSGISYNEQFF,TGCAGTGCTTTTAACCCCAGCGGGATATCCTACAATGAGCAGTTCTTC
TRBJ2-7,TRBD2,TRBV27,-,CASSLTSGGYNEQYF,TGTGCCAGCAGCCTTACTAGCGGGGGGTACAATGAGCAGTACTTC
TRBJ1-1,-,TRBV13,few,CASRPGPRVTEAFF,TGTGCCAGCAGGCCCGGACCCAGGGTCACTGAAGCTTTCTTT
TRBJ2-1,TRBD1,TRBV5-6,-,CASTTGQGLMRFF,TGTGCCAGCACCACGGGACAGGGCCTCATGCGGTTCTTC
TRBJ1-5,-,TRBV6-1,once,CASTLVGTQNQPQHF,TGTGCCAGCACCTTGGTGGGGACACAGAATCAGCCCCAGCATTTT
TRBJ2-1,TRBD2,TRBV12-3/TRBV12-4,many,CASTLLAGVNNEQFF,TGTGCCAGCACCCTCCTAGCGGGAGTTAACAATGAGCAGTTCTTC
TRBJ1-2,-,TRBV20-1,few,CSAVREGRANYGYTF,TGCAGTGCCGTCCGTGAGGGAAGAGCTAACTATGGCTACACCTTC
TRBJ2-1,TRBD2,TRBV11-2,once,CANSPRYMSGTTTYYNEQFF,TGTGCCAACAGCCCCAGATATATGAGCGGGACTACGACTTACTACAATGAGCAGTTCTTC
TRBJ2-7,-,TRBV9,-,CASSPTGTVSYEQYF,TGTGCCAGCAGCCCCACCGGGACTGTATCCTACGAGCAGTACTTC
TRBJ1-1,-,TRBV5-1,few,CASRLQENTEAFF,TGCGCCAGCAGACTGCAGGAGAACACTGAAGCTTTCTTT
TRBJ2-3,-,TRBV7-2,-,CASSLDWKRDTRYF,TGTGCCAGCAGCTTAGATTGGAAGAGGGATACGCGGTATTTT
TRBJ2-1,TRBD2,TRBV25-1,many,CASLRSGLAGNEQFF,TGTGCCAGCCTAAGATCGGGACTAGCTGGGAATGAGCAGTTCTTC
TRBJ1-4,TRBD1,TRBV27,few,CASSLGTGGGGKLFF,TGTGCCAGCAGTCTGGGGACAGGGGGCGGTGGAAAACTGTTTTTT
TRBJ2-5,TRBD1,TRBV27,-,CASSLLRTGYQETQYF,TGTGCCAGCAGTTTATTAAGGACAGGGTACCAAGAGACCCAGTACTTC
TRBJ2-1,-,TRBV9,-,CASSVEGTYYNEQFF,TGTGCCAGCAGCGTAGAAGGGACGTATTACAATGAGCAGTTCTTC
TRBJ2-3,TRBD2,TRBV9,few,CASSVLAGESTDTQYF,TGTGCCAGCAGCGTGCTAGCGGGAGAAAGCACAGATACGCAGTATTTT
TRBJ1-5,TRBD1,TRBV6-6,-,CASSYHDRGGNQPQHF,TGTGCCAGCAGTTACCACGACAGGGGGGGTAATCAGCCCCAGCATTTT
TRBJ2-3,TRBD2,TRBV7-6,many,CASSGRLAGKGDTQYF,TGTGCCAGCAGCGGTCGACTAGCGGGAAAGGGAGATACGCAGTATTTT
TRBJ1-1,-,TRBV29-1,few,CSVQIRQVVSTEAFF,TGCAGCGTTCAAATTCGACAGGTGGTAAGCACTGAAGCTTTCTTT
TRBJ2-1,TRBD1,TRBV18,-,CASSPTGSGTEQFF,TGTGCCAGCTCACCGACAGGGTCGGGGACTGAGCAGTTCTTC
TRBJ1-2,-,TRBV28,-,CASSNGGDYGYNF,TGTGCCAGCAGTAACGGAGGTGACTATGGCTACAACTTC
TRBJ2-4,-,TRBV5-1,many,CASSFDPAVGNIQYF,TGCGCCAGCAGCTTTGACCCAGCCGTCGGGAACATTCAGTACTTC
TRBJ1-1,-,TRBV29-1,once,CSVEFRMNTEAFF,TGCAGCGTTGAATTCCGGATGAACACTGAAGCTTTCTTT
TRBJ2-7,-,TRBV10-3,-,CAISELTGKSYEQYF,TGTGCCATCAGTGAATTAACAGGGAAATCCTACGAGCAGTACTTC
TRBJ2-5,-,TRBV6-2/TRBV6-3,-,CATLGGRGTQYF,TGTGCCACCCTAGGAGGACGGGGGACCCAGTACTTC
TRBJ1-5,-,TRBV16,once,CASSQQAQPQHF,TGTGCCAGCAGCCAGCAGGCTCAGCCCCAGCATTTT
TRBJ1-6,-,TRBV20-1,-,CSARQSNSPLHF,TGCAGTGCCAGGCAGAGTAATTCACCCCTCCACTTT
TRBJ2-3,-,TRBV7-2,few,CASKGVGAADTQYF,TGTGCCTCCAAAGGCGTCGGGGCAGCAGATACGCAGTATTTT
TRBJ1-2,TRBD1,TRBV4-3,-,CASSHSQGGYGYTF,TGCGCCAGCAGCCACTCCCAGGGGGGATATGGCTACACCTTC
TRBJ2-3,TRBD1,TRBV20-1,few,CSAGRGRDTQYF,TGCAGTGCGGGAAGGGGGCGGGATACGCAGTATTTT